Following are 25 T cell receptor beta chains from one sample sequenced in a study of cytomegalovirus exposure and HLA in healthy donors. Vbeta (60) and Jbeta (13) primers were used in the PCR. Assay: immunoSEQ multiplex PCR; the TCRdb copy retains only in-frame clones and omits some. Among more than 150,000 clones listed, more than 65% were seen once. The specimen sequenced was PBMCs. These receptors were taken from a girl aged 5 to 17 in good health and CMV-seropositive.

The V gene is TRBV7-2, the J gene TRBJ1-6, with D possibly being TRBD1 (6 bases). CDR3 length: 15 residues. The ends were cut back, 5 bases at V and 9 bases at J, with 17 bases in the middle. Germline V CDR1 and CDR2: SGHTA, FQGNSA. The CDR3 DNA is TGTGCCAGCAGCCTCAGTGCGGGGGCGCGTTCACCCCTCCACTTT. This gives the protein CASSLSAGARSPLHF.

The rearrangement uses TRBV6-6 and TRBJ2-7; TRBD1 aligns across 9 bases. Germline V gives CDR1 MNHNY, CDR2 SVGAGI (reference sequence). The CDR3 is 14 residues long. J gave up 4 bases and V 6 bases, and 7 bases lay outside the gene matches. CDR3 region: CASRPGQGLYEQYF. CDR3 bases: TGTGCCAGCAGACCCGGACAGGGGTTATACGAGCAGTACTTC.

V gene TRBV15 combines with J gene TRBJ2-7, with TRBD2 matching over 13 bases. The germline gives CDR1 LNHNV, CDR2 YYDKDF (reference sequence). This CDR3 comprises 17 residues. V gave up 0 bases and J gave up 3 bases; unmatched junction bases: 5. The chain's CDR3 is CATSRDRLAGGLYEQYF. The CDR3 DNA sequence: TGTGCCACCAGCAGAGATCGACTAGCGGGGGGCCTCTACGAGCAGTACTTC.

This clone was observed a few times. J is TRBJ2-5 and V is TRBV7-2, with 11 nucleotides matching TRBD1. Trimming at V came to 4 bases and at J to 1 base, leaving 5 bases not matched to a gene. Germline V gene lookup returns CDR1 SGHTA and CDR2 FQGNSA. CDR3 length: 16 residues. CDR3 in DNA: TGTGCCAGCAGCTCAGGACAGGGGGCCTCCCAAGAGACCCAGTACTTC. Translated, it gives CASSSGQGASQETQYF.

The rearrangement links TRBV27 to TRBJ1-4, with D hard to call. Trimming left V 6 bases short and J 3 bases short, with 17 bases between. This CDR3 region has 16 residues. CDR1 is MNHEY, CDR2 SMNVEV, per germline (reference sequence). For the CDR3, the DNA is TGTGCCAGCAGGACTACGAGGGTCCGGGCTAATGAAAAACTGTTTTTT. It encodes CASRTTRVRANEKLFF.

The rearrangement joins TRBV30 to TRBJ1-6; TRBD1 is a possible D gene (5 bases). V shed 0 bases and J shed 8 bases, with 23 bases lying between them. The CDR3 spans 18 residues. Germline loops: CDR1 GTSNPN, CDR2 SVGIG (reference sequence). The CDR3 sequence: CAWSVVLVFGGTHSPLHF. Written as DNA, the CDR3 is TGTGCCTGGAGTGTCGTTCTGGTATTTGGGGGGACCCATTCACCCCTCCACTTT.

The chain links TRBV5-4 to TRBJ1-3, with D maybe TRBD1 (5 bases). V was trimmed by 4 bases and J by 2 bases, leaving 13 bases between them. The CDR3 runs 15 residues. Germline V CDR1 and CDR2: SGHNT, YYREEE (reference sequence). The CDR3, as DNA: TGTGCCAGCAGCCGGTCGGGGGTGCCTGGAAACACCATATATTTT. Its translation: CASSRSGVPGNTIYF.

The chain combines TRBV27 with TRBJ1-5, with D possibly TRBD1 on 6 matching bases. CDR1 is MNHEY and CDR2 is SMNVEV in the germline V gene (reference sequence). The CDR3 consists of 14 residues. V shed 6 bases and J shed 2 bases, with 11 bases lying between them. The CDR3 coding sequence is TGTGCCAGCAGATCAGGGGATGGCAATCAGCCCCAGCATTTT. Translating gives CASRSGDGNQPQHF.

This sequence joins TRBV9 and TRBJ2-1, with TRBD2 identical over 13 bases. Trimming at V came to 2 bases and at J to 8 bases, leaving 7 bases not matched to a gene. The CDR3 runs to 16 residues. The germline V gene has CDR1 SGDLS and CDR2 YYNGEE. Here the CDR3 reads CASSVRLAGGEHEQFF. The CDR3 DNA reads TGTGCCAGCAGCGTCAGACTAGCGGGGGGCGAGCATGAGCAGTTCTTC.

A note on this clone: One end of the junction fails to match germline, which may point to a read error. The V call is TRBV6-5, the J call TRBJ1-2, with a possible D match to TRBD1 (5 bases). From germline, CDR1 is MNHEY and CDR2 SVGAGI. The CDR3 loop spans 14 amino acids. The CDR3 spells CASSNSGGNYGYTF. In DNA form, the CDR3 reads TGTGCCAGCAGTAACTCCGGGGGGAACTATGGCTACACCTTC.

As concerns this clone: One end of the junction fails to match germline, which may point to a read error. The V and J genes are TRBV7-8 and TRBJ2-1, with D possibly being TRBD2 (5 bases). Germline CDR1 SGHVS, CDR2 FQNEAQ. The CDR3 extends over 19 amino acids. In DNA, the CDR3 is TGTGCCAGCAGCTTAAACAGCCGACGGGGTGAGGGCTCCTACAATGAGCAGCTCTTC. It is translated as CASSLNSRRGEGSYNEQLF. Drawing the rest from reference TRBV7-8 and TRBJ2-1, the complete variable domain is GAGVSQSPRYKVAKRGQDVALRCDPISGHVSLFWYQQALGQGPEFLTYFQNEAQLDKSGLPSDRFFAERPEGSVSTLKIQRTQQEDSAVYLCASSLNSRRGEGSYNEQLFGPGTRLTVL.

In its sample, this clone was seen many times. V usage is TRBV11-3 and J usage is TRBJ1-2; D might be TRBD1 (6 bases). With 5 bases removed from V and 0 bases from J, the gap between germline ends came to 10 bases. This CDR3 has 14 amino acids. Germline values: CDR1 SGHNT, CDR2 YENEEA. CDR3 residues: CASSLGQTNYGYTF. CDR3 DNA: TGTGCCAGCAGCCTAGGACAGACTAACTATGGCTACACCTTC.

The chain recombines TRBV1 with TRBJ2-6; the D call of TRBD1 is as the table states it, not checked on the DNA. TRBV1 is labeled a pseudogene. This CDR3 has 15 residues. CDR3 region: CTSRRRGGGANVLTF. CDR3 coding DNA: TGCACCAGCAGGAGAAGGGGTGGCGGGGCCAACGTCCTGACTTTC.

This clone turned up a few times. This sequence joins TRBV23-1 and TRBJ1-5; possibly TRBD1 for D (6 bases). TRBV23-1 is an open reading frame, and its role is uncertain. The ends were cut back, 0 bases at V and 5 bases at J, with 17 bases in the middle. The CDR3 has 17 amino acids. DNA of the CDR3: TGCGCCAGCAGTCAATCGAGTTCCCACAGGGAGTATCAGCCCCAGCATTTT. This gives the protein CASSQSSSHREYQPQHF.

The chain employs TRBV5-1 and TRBJ2-1, with D tentatively TRBD2 (6 bases). V lost 1 base, J lost 10 bases, and 21 bases lay in between. Germline lookup yields CDR1 SGHRS and CDR2 YFSETQ. This CDR3 contains 16 residues. The CDR3 spells CASSLRSGDSVIEQFF. Here the CDR3 DNA reads TGCGCCAGCAGCTTGCGATCTGGGGACTCCGTTATCGAGCAGTTCTTC.

CDR3 nucleotides: TGTGCCAGCAGTTTCCTAGCGGCCTCCTACGAGCAGTACTTC. This sequence encodes CASSFLAASYEQYF. The chain couples TRBV6-5 to TRBJ2-7; the match to TRBD2 covers 7 bases. Germline CDR1 MNHEY, CDR2 SVGAGI. The V and J ends lost 4 bases and 0 bases, in that order; junction bases with no gene match: 3. CDR3 length: 14 residues.

V usage is TRBV28 and J usage is TRBJ1-2; 9 bases map to TRBD1. V lost 7 bases to trimming and J lost 4 bases; unmatched junction nucleotides: 7. The CDR3 is made up of 14 amino acids. Germline V gives CDR1 MDHEN, CDR2 SYDVKM. Here the CDR3 reads CASIATGGGYGYTF. DNA for the CDR3: TGTGCCAGCATCGCGACAGGGGGTGGCTATGGCTACACCTTC.

The chain has TRBV2 and TRBJ1-5; 7 bases match TRBD1. Unmatched junction bases numbered 7, after V lost 7 bases and J lost 1 base. The length of the CDR3 is 15 residues. The germline V gene encodes CDR1 SNHLY and CDR2 FYNNEI. CDR3 region: CASTLDRQSNQPQHF. Here the CDR3 DNA reads TGTGCCAGCACCTTGGACAGGCAGAGCAATCAGCCCCAGCATTTT.

This clone was counted a few times. V gene TRBV5-5 combines with J gene TRBJ2-5; 9 bases align to TRBD1. CDR1 and CDR2 from the germline V gene are SGHKS and YYEKEE (reference sequence). The J segment lost 4 bases and the V segment lost 6 bases, leaving 4 bases of the junction unmatched. CDR3 length: 13 amino acids. CDR3 amino acids: CASMLTGGETQYF. CDR3 nucleotides: TGTGCCAGCATGCTGACAGGGGGAGAGACCCAGTACTTC.

This chain joins TRBV5-6 and TRBJ2-5; TRBD2 matches 11 bases. The length of the CDR3 is 15 residues. CDR1 SGHDT and CDR2 YYEEEE come from the germline V gene. V trimming: 0 bases; J trimming: 6 bases; junction bases outside the gene matches: 4. The CDR3 spells CASSLAGTSGKTQYF. The CDR3 region has the DNA TGTGCCAGCAGCTTGGCCGGGACTAGCGGAAAGACCCAGTACTTC. Variable domain in full (rest from reference TRBV5-6 and TRBJ2-5): DAGVTQSPTHLIKTRGQQVTLRCSPKSGHDTVSWYQQALGQGPQFIFQYYEEEERQRGNFPDRFSGHQFPNYSSELNVNALLLGDSALYLCASSLAGTSGKTQYFGPGTRLLVL.

J is TRBJ2-2 and V is TRBV28; TRBD2 matches 9 bases. Looked up from germline, CDR1 is MDHEN and CDR2 is SYDVKM. J gave up 0 bases and V 5 bases, and 10 bases lay outside the gene matches. This CDR3 is built from 18 residues. CDR3 region: CASSLTAGGPTNTGELFF. In nucleotides, the CDR3 is TGTGCCAGCAGTCTTACAGCGGGGGGCCCGACGAACACCGGGGAGCTGTTTTTT.

V is TRBV7-8 and J is TRBJ1-5; TRBD1 might be the D (6 bases). CDR1 and CDR2 (germline): SGHVS, FQNEAQ. With 4 bases removed from V and 7 bases from J, the gap between germline ends came to 14 bases. This CDR3 spans 14 amino acids. In DNA, the CDR3 is TGTGCCAGCAGCTCTAGCGGGGGGCAGCAGCCCCAGCATTTT. Translation gives CASSSSGGQQPQHF. Using reference TRBV7-8 and TRBJ1-5 for the parts outside the CDR3, the full variable domain is GAGVSQSPRYKVAKRGQDVALRCDPISGHVSLFWYQQALGQGPEFLTYFQNEAQLDKSGLPSDRFFAERPEGSVSTLKIQRTQQEDSAVYLCASSSSGGQQPQHFGDGTRLSIL.

This clone showed up just once. The chain uses TRBV9 and TRBJ2-1; 15 bases are shared with TRBD2. The CDR3 has 21 residues. Germline loops: CDR1 SGDLS, CDR2 YYNGEE. V was pared by 4 bases and J by 0 bases, with 14 bases of the junction left unmatched. CDR3 residues: CASSTQAPGLAGGGSYNEQFF. The CDR3 DNA follows: TGTGCCAGCAGCACTCAGGCCCCGGGACTAGCGGGGGGAGGCTCCTACAATGAGCAGTTCTTC.

The J gene is TRBJ1-1, the V gene TRBV4-2, with TRBD1 identical over 11 bases. Germline trimming cut 0 bases from V and 5 bases from J; bases unmatched to any gene: 2. CDR3 size: 15 residues. Germline V gene sequence: CDR1 LGHNA, CDR2 YNFKEQ. In DNA, the CDR3 is TGTGCCAGCAGCCAAGACGGGACAGGGGGGACTGAAGCTTTCTTT. This sequence encodes CASSQDGTGGTEAFF.

The CDR3 DNA sequence: TGCGCCAGCAGCCAAATAGCGGGGGGCACCTACGAGCAGTACTTC. Its protein is CASSQIAGGTYEQYF. J is TRBJ2-7 and V is TRBV4-1; 10 positions match TRBD2. J lost 2 bases, V lost 2 bases, and 3 bases had no gene match. Germline-derived CDR1 and CDR2 are MGHRA and YSYEKL. This CDR3 has 15 amino acids.